One and the same sample provided the 27 T cell receptor beta chains below, sequenced in a study of chemoradiotherapy in HPV16-positive cancers. Only in-frame clones appear in the TCRdb table, and some are missing; sequencing was by immunoSEQ multiplex PCR. This table has approximately 15,000 clones, about 86% appearing once. The material sequenced was blood, taken from a patient who underwent chemoradiotherapy. The receptors originated from a human donor with HPV-associated anogenital cancer.

V usage is TRBV5-1 and J usage is TRBJ1-1, with a weak D call TRBD1 (5 bases). This CDR3 has 14 amino acids. Deletions cut 1 base from V and 1 base from J, with 8 bases between. CDR1 and CDR2 (germline): SGHRS, YFSETQ. The CDR3 here is CASSLRGRNTEAFF. Written as DNA, the CDR3 is TGCGCCAGCAGCTTGAGGGGCAGGAACACTGAAGCTTTCTTT.

The chain carries TRBV19 and TRBJ1-1; no clear D gene. Germline V lookup: CDR1 LNHDA, CDR2 SQIVND (reference sequence). CDR3 length equals 13 residues. V was cut by 4 bases and J by 1 base, with 7 bases left in between. DNA for the CDR3: TGTGCCAGTAGTACGACCGGGAACACTGAAGCTTTCTTT. Translating it yields CASSTTGNTEAFF.

The rearrangement joins TRBV9 to TRBJ2-7; either TRBD1 or TRBD2 may supply D (5 bases each). In germline, CDR1 is SGDLS, CDR2 YYNGEE. The CDR3 is 15 amino acids. V shed 1 base and J shed 3 bases, with 14 bases lying between them. The CDR3 region has the DNA TGTGCCAGCAGCGTATCCGGGACGGTTCTCTACGAGCAGTACTTC. It encodes CASSVSGTVLYEQYF.

The rearrangement uses TRBV9 and TRBJ2-7, with D hard to call. Germline CDR1 reads SGDLS; CDR2 reads YYNGEE. The CDR3 covers 15 residues. Between the trimmed V and J ends, which lost 0 bases and 3 bases, there was a span of 13 bases. DNA for the CDR3: TGTGCCAGCAGCGTAGAGGCCACCAGGAGCTACGAGCAGTACTTC. This sequence encodes CASSVEATRSYEQYF.

In its sample, this clone was seen a few times. V and J are TRBV27 and TRBJ1-6; possible D gene TRBD1, 6 bases. Looked up from germline, CDR1 is MNHEY and CDR2 is SMNVEV (reference sequence). The CDR3 is 13 residues long. Trimming left V 5 bases short and J 10 bases short, with 12 bases between. DNA of the CDR3: TGTGCCAGCAGTGACAGGCCGGGCTCACCCCTCCACTTT. Translated: CASSDRPGSPLHF.

The chain has TRBV20-1 and TRBJ2-3; D gene uncertain. The CDR3 runs to 11 residues. The V end was cut by 3 bases, the J end by 6 bases, with 7 bases between. Germline V lookup: CDR1 DFQATT, CDR2 SNEGSKA (reference sequence). The CDR3 loop reads CSASGVDTQYF. The CDR3 bases are TGCAGTGCTAGTGGAGTGGATACGCAGTATTTT.

V usage is TRBV12-5 and J usage is TRBJ2-1, with TRBD2 as a possible D gene (6 bases). The CDR3 is 15 amino acids. Trimming took off 3 bases at V and 4 bases at J, with 13 bases between the two ends. Germline CDR1 is LGHNT and CDR2 is FRNRAP. Written as DNA, the CDR3 is TGTGCTAGTGGTTTTATTTTGGGAGGATACAATGAGCAGTTCTTC. Protein: CASGFILGGYNEQFF. Together with reference TRBV12-5 and TRBJ2-1, the CDR3 gives the full variable domain: DARVTQTPRHKVTEMGQEVTMRCQPILGHNTVFWYRQTMMQGLELLAYFRNRAPLDDSGMPKDRFSAEMPDATLATLKIQPSEPRDSAVYFCASGFILGGYNEQFFGPGTRLTVL.

The chain couples TRBV7-3 to TRBJ2-2; either TRBD1 or TRBD2 may supply D (5 bases each). Trimming left V 5 bases short and J 0 bases short, with 16 bases between. The CDR3 is 17 residues long. From germline, CDR1 is SGHTA and CDR2 FQGTGA. In DNA form, the CDR3 reads TGTGCCAGCAGCCGAACTTTGGGGACGGCGAACACCGGGGAGCTGTTTTTT. It encodes CASSRTLGTANTGELFF.

The chain uses TRBV19 and TRBJ1-4; D ambiguous. V lost 4 bases and J 10 bases, leaving 13 bases between the germline ends. This CDR3 is 13 amino acids long. The germline V gene has CDR1 LNHDA and CDR2 SQIVND (reference sequence). The CDR3: CASSTHQPAKLFF. The DNA of the CDR3 is TGTGCCAGTAGTACCCACCAGCCGGCAAAACTGTTTTTT.

This clone showed up just a few times. The CDR3: CASSRQGGGNTIYF. The CDR3 nucleotides read TGTGCCAGTAGTCGACAGGGAGGAGGAAACACCATATATTTT. This chain links TRBV19 with TRBJ1-3; 7 bases map to TRBD1. Germline trimming cut 5 bases from V and 4 bases from J; bases unmatched to any gene: 5. CDR1 is LNHDA, CDR2 SQIVND, per germline (reference sequence). This CDR3 has 14 amino acids.

The V call is TRBV28, the J call TRBJ1-2, with 9 bases matching TRBD1. This CDR3 is 13 amino acids long. CDR1 and CDR2 (germline): MDHEN, SYDVKM. The trim removed 6 bases at V and 4 bases at J, leaving 3 bases unmatched. CDR3 sequence: CASRDRGFYGYTF. The CDR3, as DNA: TGTGCCAGCAGGGACAGGGGATTCTATGGCTACACCTTC.

The chain joins TRBV4-1 to TRBJ2-2; 10 bases match TRBD2. This CDR3 is 18 amino acids long. V lost 3 bases, J lost 3 bases, and 10 bases stayed unmatched. CDR1 and CDR2 from the germline V gene are MGHRA and YSYEKL. The chain's CDR3 is CASSHGAGLAGDTGELFF. The CDR3 bases are TGCGCCAGCAGCCATGGGGCAGGGCTAGCGGGAGACACCGGGGAGCTGTTTTTT.

The gene calls are TRBV6-1 and TRBJ2-3, with 8 bases identical to TRBD1. Germline trimming cut 4 bases from V and 2 bases from J; bases unmatched to any gene: 5. There are 15 residues in the CDR3. Germline V gives CDR1 MNHNS, CDR2 SASEGT. The CDR3 DNA follows: TGTGCCAGCAGTGCCGGGACAGGAGCCACAGATACGCAGTATTTT. Translated: CASSAGTGATDTQYF.

The chain uses TRBV5-8 and TRBJ2-3, with 9 nucleotides matching TRBD1. Trimming at V came to 0 bases and at J to 8 bases, leaving 13 bases not matched to a gene. This CDR3 comprises 17 residues. CDR1 and CDR2 from the germline V gene are SGHTS and YDEGEE. The CDR3 DNA is TGTGCCAGCAGCTTGGTTTCCGGGACAGGGCGGTTTGGTACGCAGTATTTT. Its translation: CASSLVSGTGRFGTQYF.

J is TRBJ1-5 and V is TRBV28; D might be TRBD1 (5 bases). From germline, CDR1 is MDHEN and CDR2 SYDVKM. This CDR3 has 17 amino acids. V was clipped by 5 bases and J by 3 bases, with 20 bases between them. CDR3 region: CASSTYSWGVVNQPQHF. The CDR3 DNA follows: TGTGCCAGCAGTACTTACTCCTGGGGGGTAGTCAATCAGCCCCAGCATTTT.

The chain recombines TRBV5-6 with TRBJ2-1, with TRBD2 matching over 9 bases. CDR1 and CDR2 from the germline V gene are SGHDT and YYEEEE. Trimming at V came to 2 bases and at J to 7 bases, leaving 7 bases not matched to a gene. This CDR3 is built from 15 residues. CDR3 bases: TGTGCCAGCAGCTTCAGGTCTAGCGGGAAGAATGAGCAGTTCTTC. Translated, it gives CASSFRSSGKNEQFF.

The J gene is TRBJ2-1, the V gene TRBV9; TRBD1 agrees at 7 bases. From germline, CDR1 is SGDLS and CDR2 YYNGEE. Unmatched junction bases numbered 1, after V lost 0 bases and J lost 1 base. This CDR3 contains 15 residues. For the CDR3, the DNA is TGTGCCAGCAGCGTAGAGGGGGCTTCCTACAATGAGCAGTTCTTC. Translation: CASSVEGASYNEQFF.

This clone was counted once. V is TRBV5-8 and J is TRBJ1-5; D is perhaps TRBD1 (5 bases). CDR1 is SGHTS, CDR2 YDEGEE, per germline. There are 15 residues in the CDR3. The germline V and J ends were trimmed by 4 bases and 7 bases, with 18 bases remaining between them. CDR3 in amino acids: CASSRDGGYIQPQHF. CDR3 bases: TGTGCCAGCAGCCGGGACGGGGGGTATATCCAGCCCCAGCATTTT.

This clone was counted between two and nine times. The same CDR3 is also encoded by other DNA sequences in this sample. The chain joins TRBV30 to TRBJ1-2; TRBD1 is a possible D gene (5 bases). The CDR3 length is 13 residues. The germline V gene has CDR1 GTSNPN and CDR2 SVGIG (reference sequence). Trimming stripped 4 bases from V and 6 bases from J, with 15 bases between. CDR3 in amino acids: CAWNLRRANGYTF. CDR3 sequence (DNA): TGTGCCTGGAACTTGCGCAGGGCTAATGGCTACACCTTC.

This clone was counted once. This chain links TRBV25-1 with TRBJ2-2; D possibly corresponds to TRBD2 (7 bases). The CDR3 sequence is 17 residues long. Germline assignment: CDR1 MGHDK and CDR2 SYGVNS. The germline V and J ends were trimmed by 4 bases and 0 bases, with 15 bases remaining between them. The CDR3 nucleotides read TGTGCCAGCAGTGCCATGAGGGGGGGCCCGAACACCGGGGAGCTGTTTTTT. This encodes CASSAMRGGPNTGELFF.

With regard to this clone: Other DNA sequences in this sample translate to the same CDR3. The chain joins TRBV18 to TRBJ2-5; D remains unclear. Trimming stripped 3 bases from V and 2 bases from J, with 7 bases between. This CDR3 comprises 13 residues. Germline CDR1 is KGHSH and CDR2 is LQKENI. The CDR3 region has the DNA TGTGCCAGCTCACCGGCGATACAAGAGACCCAGTACTTC. It is translated as CASSPAIQETQYF.

V usage is TRBV11-1 and J usage is TRBJ1-1, with D hard to call. Germline V gene sequence: CDR1 SGHAT, CDR2 FQDESV (reference sequence). The V gene lost 1 base and the J gene lost 5 bases, with 14 bases spanning the gap. CDR3 length: 15 amino acids. The CDR3 loop is CASSLEGYSATEAFF. As DNA, the CDR3 is TGTGCCAGCAGCTTAGAAGGGTATTCGGCGACTGAAGCTTTCTTT.

About this clone: An end of the junction does not agree with germline; a read error may underlie this. The V call is TRBV28, the J call TRBJ1-1; D is ambiguous. The CDR3 totals 13 residues. Germline CDR1 MDHEN, CDR2 SYDVKM. CDR3: CASGLTGNTEAFF. The CDR3 region has the DNA TGTGCCAGCGGTTTGACTGGGAACACTGAAGCTTTCTTT.

The CDR3 nucleotides are TGTGCCAGTAGTACAACGGGCGGACAGGGGGCCTACGAGCAGTACTTC. It codes for CASSTTGGQGAYEQYF. The chain employs TRBV19 and TRBJ2-7, with 10 nucleotides matching TRBD1. With V trimmed by 4 bases and J by 2 bases, 8 bases remained unmatched. Germline lookup yields CDR1 LNHDA and CDR2 SQIVND (reference sequence). The CDR3 spans 16 residues.

The V and J genes are TRBV11-2 and TRBJ2-2; 14 bases match TRBD2. The ends lost 1 base at V and 7 bases at J; junction bases unmatched: 11. The CDR3 consists of 19 residues. Per the germline V gene, CDR1 is SGHAT and CDR2 is FQNNGV. CDR3 protein: CASSLGTTSGRAWGGELFF. CDR3 in DNA: TGTGCCAGCAGCTTAGGGACGACTAGCGGGAGGGCCTGGGGCGGGGAGCTGTTTTTT.

V and J are TRBV28 and TRBJ1-4; perhaps TRBD1 as D (6 bases). The CDR3 runs to 14 residues. V was shortened by 7 bases and J by 2 bases, with 11 bases between the two germline ends. Germline CDR1 reads MDHEN; CDR2 reads SYDVKM. This chain's CDR3 is CASTGAPTNEKLFF. CDR3 coding DNA: TGTGCCAGCACGGGGGCGCCCACTAATGAAAAACTGTTTTTT.

The table lists this clone with a few counts. This chain joins TRBV15 and TRBJ1-2; tentatively, D is TRBD1 (6 bases). The CDR3 is made up of 13 amino acids. V lost 4 bases and J lost 1, with 7 bases in between. The germline gives CDR1 LNHNV, CDR2 YYDKDF (reference sequence). This CDR3 is CATSIGGNYGYTF. The CDR3 DNA is TGTGCCACCAGCATAGGGGGTAACTATGGCTACACCTTC.